The 20 T cell receptor beta chains reported below all come from one sample, sequenced in a study of T cell changes during pregnancy in multiple sclerosis (dated by TCRdb to the late 2010s). To prepare the library, the immunoSEQ multiplex PCR assay was applied. TCRdb took this table from immuneACCESS and kept in-frame rearrangements with V and J called. Such tables lack part of the clones; where checked against another copy, unresolved V genes explain under half of the gap, and the rest is unexplained. The sample records around 48,000 clones, around nine tenths of which are singletons. Clones ranked in the top ten supply 2.5% to 3.5% of the sample. The starting material was CD8+ T cells from peripheral blood mononuclear cells, obtained before pregnancy. These receptors were collected from a female donor with multiple sclerosis, enrolled in a pregnancy study.

In nucleotides, the CDR3 is TGTGCCAGCAGTCACAGGGGTCGAACGCCCTACGAGCAGTACTTC. This translates into CASSHRGRTPYEQYF. The gene calls are TRBV6-1 and TRBJ2-7, with 7 bases that match TRBD1. V gave up 5 bases and J gave up 2 bases; unmatched junction bases: 9. This CDR3 region has 15 residues. CDR1 and CDR2 (germline): MNHNS, SASEGT.

This clone was counted at least ten times. The V and J genes are TRBV10-3 and TRBJ1-1; 10 bases map to TRBD1. From germline, CDR1 is ENHRY and CDR2 SYGVKD. Unmatched junction bases numbered 5, after V lost 1 base and J lost 3 bases. This CDR3 region has 16 residues. The CDR3 bases are TGTGCCATCAGTGAGTGGGACAGGGGCGAGGACACTGAAGCTTTCTTT. Its translation: CAISEWDRGEDTEAFF.

J is TRBJ1-4 and V is TRBV9; D gene uncertain. The CDR3 totals 14 residues. V was pared by 1 base and J by 7 bases, with 11 bases between. Germline CDR1 reads SGDLS; CDR2 reads YYNGEE. CDR3: CASSVSPGGEKLFF. The DNA for the CDR3 is TGTGCCAGCAGCGTAAGCCCCGGAGGTGAAAAACTGTTTTTT.

The chain has TRBV4-3 and TRBJ2-7; TRBD1 agrees at 10 bases. Trimming at V came to 5 bases and at J to 4 bases, leaving 8 bases not matched to a gene. This CDR3 is built from 15 residues. Per the germline V gene, CDR1 is LGHNA and CDR2 is YSLEER. The CDR3 coding sequence is TGCGCCAGCAGCTCCCGAGGGACAGGGGCTTACGAGCAGTACTTC. Its translation: CASSSRGTGAYEQYF.

This clone is a singleton in its sample. This chain connects TRBV9 to TRBJ1-6, with D perhaps TRBD1 (6 bases). The CDR3 is made up of 14 amino acids. Trimming removed 4 bases from V and 10 bases from J, with 15 bases in between. Germline CDR1 SGDLS, CDR2 YYNGEE. The CDR3 reads CASSSGQDRSPLHF. The CDR3 bases are TGTGCCAGCAGCTCGGGACAAGATCGCTCACCCCTCCACTTT.

The genes are TRBV30 and TRBJ1-5; TRBD1 aligns across 7 bases. There are 14 residues in the CDR3. The V gene end was trimmed by 3 bases and the J gene end by 7 bases; junction bases not matched to a gene: 9. Germline V CDR1 and CDR2: GTSNPN, SVGIG (reference sequence). Written as DNA, the CDR3 is TGTGCCTGGAGGGATGAGGGGGCTGGGCAGCCCCAGCATTTT. Its translation is CAWRDEGAGQPQHF.

The J gene is TRBJ1-5, the V gene TRBV4-2, with a tentative D call TRBD1 (5 bases). V was shortened by 1 base and J by 0 bases, with 13 bases between the two germline ends. The CDR3 spans 17 residues. The germline V gene has CDR1 LGHNA and CDR2 YNFKEQ. DNA of the CDR3: TGTGCCAGCAGCCAAGCGGGGGAGGTTTATAGCAATCAGCCCCAGCATTTT. This encodes CASSQAGEVYSNQPQHF.

This CDR3 is CASQAGARTDTQYF. The CDR3 region has the DNA TGTGCCAGCCAAGCGGGGGCCCGCACAGATACGCAGTATTTT. The chain joins TRBV6-5 to TRBJ2-3, with 8 bases fitting TRBD2. The CDR3 consists of 14 residues. The germline V gene has CDR1 MNHEY and CDR2 SVGAGI. The trim removed 8 bases at V and 1 base at J, leaving 5 bases unmatched.

J is TRBJ2-5 and V is TRBV6-1; possibly TRBD2 for D (6 bases). The length of the CDR3 is 14 residues. Deletions cut 8 bases from V and 4 bases from J, with 17 bases between. Germline lookup yields CDR1 MNHNS and CDR2 SASEGT. The CDR3, as DNA: TGTGCCAGCCCAGGAGGGGCCCCTAGAGAGACCCAGTACTTC. It encodes CASPGGAPRETQYF.

The rearrangement joins TRBV4-3 to TRBJ2-3; TRBD1 agrees at 7 bases. The germline V gene has CDR1 LGHNA and CDR2 YSLEER. This CDR3 spans 15 amino acids. Trimming at V came to 3 bases and at J to 2 bases, leaving 5 bases not matched to a gene. The chain's CDR3 is CASSQTGQITDTQYF. The CDR3 region has the DNA TGCGCCAGCAGCCAGACGGGACAGATCACAGATACGCAGTATTTT.

V gene TRBV6-1 combines with J gene TRBJ1-1; weak D call: TRBD1 (5 bases). The CDR3 extends over 14 amino acids. Trimming took off 3 bases at V and 6 bases at J, with 14 bases between the two ends. CDR1 and CDR2 (germline): MNHNS, SASEGT. The CDR3 is CASSDRVYDAEAFF. The CDR3 DNA is TGTGCCAGCAGTGACAGGGTATATGACGCTGAAGCTTTCTTT.

V and J are TRBV6-1 and TRBJ1-2, with unresolved D. Germline CDR1 and CDR2: MNHNS and SASEGT. This CDR3 has 12 amino acids. Trimming cost V 8 bases and J 0 bases, with 7 bases left between them. The DNA for the CDR3 is TGTGCCAGCTTAGGAGCTAACTATGGCTACACCTTC. Encoded protein: CASLGANYGYTF.

This sequence joins TRBV13 and TRBJ2-3, with D possibly matching TRBD1 (6 bases). Germline CDR1 PRHDT, CDR2 FYEKMQ (reference sequence). The V and J ends lost 2 bases and 2 bases respectively, with 8 bases between them. The CDR3 length is 14 residues. The CDR3 nucleotides read TGTGCCAGCAGCTTACAGGGGCCCACAGATACGCAGTATTTT. Its protein is CASSLQGPTDTQYF.

The CDR3: CASSARGKDTQYF. CDR3 coding DNA: TGTGCCAGCAGCGCACGGGGGAAAGATACGCAGTATTTT. The rearrangement links TRBV7-9 to TRBJ2-3; the D gene is possibly TRBD2 (6 bases). The CDR3 sequence is 13 residues long. The germline V gene encodes CDR1 SEHNR and CDR2 FQNEAQ (reference sequence). Trimming removed 5 bases from V and 5 bases from J, with 11 bases in between.

The chain combines TRBV7-3 with TRBJ1-1; maybe TRBD1 (5 bases). The V gene's germline CDR1 is SGHTA and CDR2 FQGTGA. Trimming shortened V by 5 bases and J by 1 base, and 14 bases separated the two germline ends. The CDR3 runs 15 residues. DNA for the CDR3: TGTGCCAGCAGCGCCGGAGGGGCCGGGAACACTGAAGCTTTCTTT. Amino acid sequence: CASSAGGAGNTEAFF. The full variable domain, completed using reference TRBV7-3 and TRBJ1-1, is GAGVSQTPSNKVTEKGKYVELRCDPISGHTALYWYRQSLGQGPEFLIYFQGTGAADDSGLPNDRFFAVRPEGSVSTLKIQRTERGDSAVYLCASSAGGAGNTEAFFGQGTRLTVV.

The chain couples TRBV15 to TRBJ1-1; D gene ambiguous. Trimming took 5 bases from V and 1 from J, leaving 17 bases between them. CDR1 and CDR2 from the germline V gene are LNHNV and YYDKDF (reference sequence). The CDR3 loop spans 16 amino acids. CDR3 region: CATSPARPGRNTEAFF. The CDR3 DNA reads as TGTGCCACCAGCCCCGCGCGGCCGGGGAGGAACACTGAAGCTTTCTTT.

CDR3 coding DNA: TGTGCCAGCAGGACGCAGGAAAACTATAATTCACCCCTCCACTTT. Translating it yields CASRTQENYNSPLHF. This sequence joins TRBV6-6 and TRBJ1-6; D ambiguous. Looked up from germline, CDR1 is MNHNY and CDR2 is SVGAGI (reference sequence). The CDR3 sequence is 15 residues long. With 6 bases removed from V and 3 bases from J, the gap between germline ends came to 12 bases.

This clone was picked up one time. V usage is TRBV10-2 and J usage is TRBJ2-3; 7 bases map to TRBD2. Germline loops: CDR1 WSHSY, CDR2 SAAADI. The ends lost 0 bases at V and 3 bases at J; junction bases unmatched: 12. This CDR3 spans 18 amino acids. CDR3 in amino acids: CASSESPLPAGVTDTQYF. CDR3 bases: TGCGCCAGCAGTGAGTCACCCCTGCCCGCGGGGGTGACAGATACGCAGTATTTT.

This clone was counted once. The chain couples TRBV7-6 to TRBJ1-2, with a possible D match to TRBD1 (6 bases). There are 15 residues in the CDR3. Germline V gene data show CDR1 as SGHVS and CDR2 as FNYEAQ. V was pared by 5 bases and J by 5 bases, with 18 bases between. The CDR3 DNA reads as TGTGCCAGCAGCCAAGAGGGGGGGAATTGGTATGGCTACACCTTC. Translation gives CASSQEGGNWYGYTF.

This clone was recorded once. V and J are TRBV9 and TRBJ1-3; 8 nucleotides match TRBD1. The V gene end was trimmed by 3 bases and the J gene end by 0 bases; junction bases not matched to a gene: 5. The CDR3 extends over 16 amino acids. The germline V gene encodes CDR1 SGDLS and CDR2 YYNGEE. The CDR3 reads CASSADRVLSGNTIYF. The CDR3 DNA is TGTGCCAGCAGCGCGGACAGGGTACTCTCTGGAAACACCATATATTTT.